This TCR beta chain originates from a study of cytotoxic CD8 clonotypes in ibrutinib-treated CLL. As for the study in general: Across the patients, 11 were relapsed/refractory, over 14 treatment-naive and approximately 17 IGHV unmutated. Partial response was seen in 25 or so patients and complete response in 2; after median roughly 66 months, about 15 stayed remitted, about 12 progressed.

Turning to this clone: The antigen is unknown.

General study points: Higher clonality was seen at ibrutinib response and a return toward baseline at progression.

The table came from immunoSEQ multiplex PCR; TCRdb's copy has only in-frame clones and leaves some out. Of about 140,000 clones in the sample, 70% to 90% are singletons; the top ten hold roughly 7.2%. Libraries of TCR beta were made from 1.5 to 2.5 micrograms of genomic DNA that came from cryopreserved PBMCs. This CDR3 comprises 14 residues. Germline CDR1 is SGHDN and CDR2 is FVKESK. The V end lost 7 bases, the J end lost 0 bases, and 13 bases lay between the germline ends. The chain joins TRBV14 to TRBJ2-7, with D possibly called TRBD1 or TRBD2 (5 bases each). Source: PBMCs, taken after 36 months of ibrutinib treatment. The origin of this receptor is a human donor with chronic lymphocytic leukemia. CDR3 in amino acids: CASKGVGASYEQYF. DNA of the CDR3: TGTGCCAGCAAAGGGGTGGGAGCCTCCTACGAGCAGTACTTC. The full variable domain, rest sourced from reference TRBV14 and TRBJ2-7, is EAGVTQFPSHSVIEKGQTVTLRCDPISGHDNLYWYRRVMGKEIKFLLHFVKESKQDESGMPNNRFLAERTGGTYSTLKVQPAELEDSGVYFCASKGVGASYEQYFGPGTRLTVT.